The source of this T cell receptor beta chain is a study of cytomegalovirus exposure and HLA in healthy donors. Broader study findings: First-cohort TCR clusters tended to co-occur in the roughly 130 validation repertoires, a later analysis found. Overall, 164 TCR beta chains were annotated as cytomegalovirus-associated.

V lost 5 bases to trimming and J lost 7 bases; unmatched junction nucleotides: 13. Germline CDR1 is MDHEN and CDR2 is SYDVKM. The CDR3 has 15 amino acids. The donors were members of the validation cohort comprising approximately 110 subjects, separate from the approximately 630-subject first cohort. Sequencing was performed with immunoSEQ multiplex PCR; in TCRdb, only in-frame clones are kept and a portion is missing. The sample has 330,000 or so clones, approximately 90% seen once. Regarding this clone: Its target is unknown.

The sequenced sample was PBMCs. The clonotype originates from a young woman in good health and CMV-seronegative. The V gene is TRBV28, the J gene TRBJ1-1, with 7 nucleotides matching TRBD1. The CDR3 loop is CASSAYLRQGSEAFF. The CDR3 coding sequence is TGTGCCAGCAGTGCGTACCTTCGACAGGGAAGTGAAGCTTTCTTT.